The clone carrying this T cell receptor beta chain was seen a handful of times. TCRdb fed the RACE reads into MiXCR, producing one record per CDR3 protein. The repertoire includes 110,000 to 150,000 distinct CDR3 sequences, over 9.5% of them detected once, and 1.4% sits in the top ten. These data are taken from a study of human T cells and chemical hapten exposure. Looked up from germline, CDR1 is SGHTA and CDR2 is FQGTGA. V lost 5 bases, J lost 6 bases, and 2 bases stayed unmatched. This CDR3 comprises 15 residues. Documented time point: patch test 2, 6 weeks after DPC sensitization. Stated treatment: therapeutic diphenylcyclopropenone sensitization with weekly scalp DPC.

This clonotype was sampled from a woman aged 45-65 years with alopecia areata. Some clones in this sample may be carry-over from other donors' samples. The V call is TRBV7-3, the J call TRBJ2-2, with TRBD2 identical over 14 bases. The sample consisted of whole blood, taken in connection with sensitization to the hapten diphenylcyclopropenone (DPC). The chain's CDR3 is CASSAGLAGAGELFF. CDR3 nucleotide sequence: TGTGCCAGCAGCGCGGGACTAGCGGGAGCCGGGGAGCTGTTTTTT.